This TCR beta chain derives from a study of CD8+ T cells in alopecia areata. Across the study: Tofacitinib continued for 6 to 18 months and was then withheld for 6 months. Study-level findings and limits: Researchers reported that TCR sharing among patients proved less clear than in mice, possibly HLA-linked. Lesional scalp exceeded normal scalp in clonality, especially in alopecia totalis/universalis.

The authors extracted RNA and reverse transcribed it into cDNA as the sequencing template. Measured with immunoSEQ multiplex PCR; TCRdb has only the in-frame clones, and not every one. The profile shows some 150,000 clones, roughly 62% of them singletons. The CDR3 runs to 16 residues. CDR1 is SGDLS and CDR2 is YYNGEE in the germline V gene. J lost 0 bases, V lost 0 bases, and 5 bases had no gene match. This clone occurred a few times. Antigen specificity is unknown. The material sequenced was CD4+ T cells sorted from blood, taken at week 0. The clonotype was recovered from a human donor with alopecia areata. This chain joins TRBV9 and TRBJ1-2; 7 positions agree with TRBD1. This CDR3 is CASSVGGQPSNYGYTF. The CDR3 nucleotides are TGTGCCAGCAGCGTAGGGGGACAGCCTTCTAACTATGGCTACACCTTC.